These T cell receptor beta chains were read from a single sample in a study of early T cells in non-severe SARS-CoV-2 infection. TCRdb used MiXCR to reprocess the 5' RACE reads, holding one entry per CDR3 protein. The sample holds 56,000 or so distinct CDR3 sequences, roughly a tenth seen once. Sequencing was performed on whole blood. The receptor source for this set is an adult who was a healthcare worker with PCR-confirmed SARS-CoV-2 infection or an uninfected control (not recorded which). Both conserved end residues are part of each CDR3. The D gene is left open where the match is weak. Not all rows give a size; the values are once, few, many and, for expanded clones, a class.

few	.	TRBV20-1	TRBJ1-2	TGCAGTGCAGTGAAGGGCTACACCTTC	CSAVKGYTF
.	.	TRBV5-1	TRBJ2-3	TGCGCCAGCAGGCAGTTAAGGGACGGAGGGACAGATACGCAGTATTTT	CASRQLRDGGTDTQYF
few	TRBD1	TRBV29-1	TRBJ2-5	TGCAGCGCACTCAGGGGGCTCGGGGAGACCCAGTACTTC	CSALRGLGETQYF
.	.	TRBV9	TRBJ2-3	TGTGCCAGCAGCGGGCGTAGCGGAACAGATACGCAGTATTTT	CASSGRSGTDTQYF
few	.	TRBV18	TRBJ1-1	TGTGCCAGCTCACCACTTCTGGATCCGGGCAGGGCGAACACTGAAGCTTTCTTT	CASSPLLDPGRANTEAFF
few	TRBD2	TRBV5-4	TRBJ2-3	TGTGCCAGCAGCACGACTAGCGGTCGAGATACGCAGTATTTT	CASSTTSGRDTQYF
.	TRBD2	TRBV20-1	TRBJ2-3	TGCAGTGCTTTAAGACTAGCGGGAGGCTCCACAGATACGCAGTATTTT	CSALRLAGGSTDTQYF
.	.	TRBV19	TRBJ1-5	TGTGCCAGTAGTACCCTTCCGACAGGATATAGCAATCAGCCCCAGCATTTT	CASSTLPTGYSNQPQHF
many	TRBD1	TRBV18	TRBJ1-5	TGTGCCAGCTCACCGACCGGACAGGGCCATCAGCCCCAGCATTTT	CASSPTGQGHQPQHF
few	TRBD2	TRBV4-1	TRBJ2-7	TGCGCCAGCAGCCAACCACTAGCGGGGGCCTACGAGCAGTACTTC	CASSQPLAGAYEQYF
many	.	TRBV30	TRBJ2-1	TGTGCCTGGAGTGGTCTCGCGGGTGAGCAGTTCTTC	CAWSGLAGEQFF
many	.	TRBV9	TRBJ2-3	TGTGCCAGCAGCGTGGGGGGCTTTGTGAATACGCAGTATTTT	CASSVGGFVNTQYF
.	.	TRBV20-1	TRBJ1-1	TGCAGTGCCGTGGGGCCGGCCCGCGGGCGTTCGAAGAACACTGAAGCTTTCTTT	CSAVGPARGRSKNTEAFF
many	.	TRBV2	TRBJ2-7	TGTGCCAGCAGTGACCCACTAGGGTTTATCAACGAGCAGTACTTC	CASSDPLGFINEQYF
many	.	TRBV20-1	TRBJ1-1	TGCAGTGCTACACAGGGTACTGAAGCTTTCTTT	CSATQGTEAFF
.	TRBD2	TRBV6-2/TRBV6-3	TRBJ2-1	TGTGCCAGCAGTCCAGGGACTAGCGGGCACCTTAACTATGAGCAGTTCTTC	CASSPGTSGHLNYEQFF
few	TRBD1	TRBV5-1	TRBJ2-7	TGCGCCAGCAGCTTGGGCGGGACAGGATTATACGAGCAGTACTTC	CASSLGGTGLYEQYF
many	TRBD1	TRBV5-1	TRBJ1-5	TGCGCCAGAACCGGACAGGGCAGTCAGCCCCAGCATTTT	CARTGQGSQPQHF
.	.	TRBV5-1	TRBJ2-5	TGCGCCAGCAGCTTCCTCGCAGGAGCAGAGACCCAGTACTTC	CASSFLAGAETQYF
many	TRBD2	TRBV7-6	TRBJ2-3	TGTGCCAGCAGCTTATGGCGGGAGGGCCGTTTAGATACGCAGTATTTT	CASSLWREGRLDTQYF
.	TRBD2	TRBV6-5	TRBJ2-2	TGTGCCAGCAGCCCCGGCGTAGCGGGAGATGGTACCGGGGAGCTGTTTTTT	CASSPGVAGDGTGELFF
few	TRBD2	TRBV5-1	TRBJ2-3	TGCGCCAGCAGCCCTGGAGTAGCGGGTCTGAGCACAGATACGCAGTATTTT	CASSPGVAGLSTDTQYF
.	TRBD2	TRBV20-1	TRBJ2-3	TGCAGTGCTACGGGACTAGCGGGAGGTCATAGCACAGATACGCAGTATTTT	CSATGLAGGHSTDTQYF
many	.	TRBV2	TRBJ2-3	TGTGCCAGCAGCAACTACAGGGAGGGAGATACGCAGTATTTT	CASSNYREGDTQYF
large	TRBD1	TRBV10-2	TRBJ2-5	TGCGCCAGCACTAATGAACAGGGGCCATGGGAGACCCAGTACTTC	CASTNEQGPWETQYF
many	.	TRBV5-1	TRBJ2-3	TGCGCCAGCAGCTTGGGAAGCACAGATACGCAGTATTTT	CASSLGSTDTQYF
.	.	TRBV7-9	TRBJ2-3	TGTGCCAGCAGCTTAGATGGTGGTTCAGATACGCAGTATTTT	CASSLDGGSDTQYF
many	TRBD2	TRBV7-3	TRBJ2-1	TGTGCCAGTCGGCTAGCGGGGGGAAATGAGCAGTTCTTC	CASRLAGGNEQFF
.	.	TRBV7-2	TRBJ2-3	TGTGCCAGCAGCTTAACTAGTATGGATACGCAGTATTTT	CASSLTSMDTQYF
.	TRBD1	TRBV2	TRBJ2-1	TGTGCCAGCAACCGTGGACAGGGGGCCTCCAATGAGCAGTTCTTC	CASNRGQGASNEQFF
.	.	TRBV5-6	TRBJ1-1	TGTGCCAGCAGCCCCCAGACCAGTAAGAAGAGCCCAATGAACACTGAAGCTTTCTTT	CASSPQTSKKSPMNTEAFF
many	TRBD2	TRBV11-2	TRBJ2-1	TGTGCCAGCAGCACAGGGGTTCGCAGCGGGAGGAACAATGAGCAGTTCTTC	CASSTGVRSGRNNEQFF